This TCR beta chain was captured in a study of cytotoxic CD8 clonotypes in ibrutinib-treated CLL. The wider study: Among patients, 24 responded partially and 2 completely; around 14 then stayed remitted and 12 progressed after median around 66 months. Mean yields were roughly 240,000 productive templates and some 90,000 productive rearrangements per sample. Study-wide points: Clonality, elevated at ibrutinib response, dropped back toward baseline at progression.

With respect to this clone: Its cognate antigen is unknown.

Investigators sourced approximately 2 micrograms of genomic DNA from cryopreserved PBMCs for TCR beta libraries. The germline gives CDR1 MNHEY, CDR2 SVGAGI. The CDR3 has 15 amino acids. V shed 6 bases and J shed 1 base, with 15 bases lying between them. Sequenced by immunoSEQ multiplex PCR; TCRdb stores in-frame clones only, minus some. The table lists 55,000 to 85,000 clones, 90% of them singletons. The gene calls are TRBV6-5 and TRBJ1-1; TRBD1 is a possible D gene (5 bases). Material: PBMCs, obtained after 12 months of ibrutinib treatment. This TCR came from a human donor with chronic lymphocytic leukemia. The CDR3 here is CASRPGGTRNTEAFF. The CDR3 DNA is TGTGCCAGCAGGCCGGGGGGAACAAGGAACACTGAAGCTTTCTTT.